Listed here are 17 T cell receptor beta chains from one sample, sequenced in a study of Graves' ophthalmopathy and Graves' hyperthyroidism. TCR beta CDR3 regions were amplified from RNA transcripts. A first-round RT-PCR used HTBI primers, followed by a second-round multiplex PCR. TCRdb analysed the multiplex PCR reads with MiXCR anew, one entry per CDR3 protein. The data show hundreds of thousands of distinct CDR3 sequences, with approximately 15% seen just once and 9.8% held by the top ten. Sequences were obtained from blood. The source of these receptors is a woman in her 30s with Graves' ophthalmopathy.

This clonotype was recorded at least ten times. The chain links TRBV6-1 to TRBJ2-7; no clear D gene. Trimming took 5 bases from V and 6 from J, leaving 17 bases between them. The germline V gene encodes CDR1 MNHNS and CDR2 SASEGT. This CDR3 has 14 residues. The CDR3 sequence is CASSLDRHSAEQYF. In nucleotides, the CDR3 is TGTGCCAGCAGTCTGGACCGCCACTCGGCCGAGCAGTACTTC.

This clonotype was recorded at least ten times. The chain links TRBV29-1 to TRBJ2-5; 11 positions agree with TRBD2. The CDR3 is 19 residues long. Germline CDR1 and CDR2: SQVTM and ANQGSEA. With V trimmed by 6 bases and J by 4 bases, 22 bases remained unmatched. The DNA of the CDR3 is TGCAGCGTCAACCCTCTATTAACCACTAGCGGGAGAGGGGTAGAGACCCAGTACTTC. Its protein is CSVNPLLTTSGRGVETQYF.

This clonotype was detected ten times or more. J is TRBJ2-7 and V is TRBV28, with a weak D call TRBD2 (6 bases). Trimming cost V 7 bases and J 5 bases, with 12 bases left between them. The V gene's germline CDR1 is MDHEN and CDR2 SYDVKM. This CDR3 spans 12 amino acids. The CDR3: CASTRDSNEQYF. The DNA for the CDR3 is TGTGCCAGCACCCGGGACTCGAACGAGCAGTACTTC.

This clonotype appeared many times. The chain carries TRBV12-3 or TRBV12-4 and TRBJ1-2; perhaps TRBD1 as D (5 bases). Trimming took off 7 bases at V and 5 bases at J, with 11 bases between the two ends. The CDR3 consists of 12 residues. The chain's CDR3 is CASNYGGYGYTF. The CDR3, as DNA: TGTGCCAGCAATTATGGGGGGTATGGCTACACCTTC.

At least ten counts were recorded for this clonotype. V and J are TRBV16 and TRBJ1-2; D uncertain. CDR3 length: 14 amino acids. CDR1 and CDR2 (germline): KGHSY, FQNENV. V was clipped by 0 bases and J by 4 bases, with 9 bases between them. Written as DNA, the CDR3 is TGTGCCAGCAGCCAATCGGCGGGGAGCTATGGCTACACCTTC. Encoded protein: CASSQSAGSYGYTF. The full variable domain, completed using reference TRBV16 and TRBJ1-2, is GEEVAQTPKHLVRGEGQKAKLYCAPIKGHSYVFWYQQVLKNEFKFLISFQNENVFDETGMPKERFSAKCLPNSPCSLEIQATKLEDSAVYFCASSQSAGSYGYTFGSGTRLTVV.

This clonotype was observed at least ten times. The chain joins TRBV6-5 to TRBJ2-7; 7 bases are shared with TRBD1. This CDR3 has 15 residues. V was clipped by 6 bases and J by 0 bases; unmatched bases: 8. Germline CDR1 MNHEY, CDR2 SVGAGI. CDR3 sequence: CASRPQTGSSYEQYF. In nucleotides, the CDR3 is TGTGCCAGCAGGCCACAGACAGGGAGCTCCTACGAGCAGTACTTC.

There are many counts of this clonotype. This sequence joins TRBV7-2 and TRBJ1-1; the D is unclear. V was shortened by 7 bases and J by 6 bases, with 12 bases between the two germline ends. Germline assignment: CDR1 SGHTA and CDR2 FQGNSA. The CDR3 is 12 amino acids. The CDR3 region has the DNA TGTGCCAGCACCGGTGGGAGAGCTGAAGCTTTCTTT. Its protein product is CASTGGRAEAFF.

This clonotype was observed many times. Mismatch with germline at one junction end may stem from a read error. The V call is TRBV6-5, the J call TRBJ2-7; 8 bases are shared with TRBD1. The germline gives CDR1 MNHEY, CDR2 SVGAGI. There are 13 residues in the CDR3. The CDR3 DNA reads TGTGCCAGCGGAGTCAGGGGGCGAGCGTCCAGTGACTTC. Protein: CASGVRGRASSDF.

In its sample, this clonotype was seen many times. The chain couples TRBV30 to TRBJ1-1, with 10 nucleotides matching TRBD1. Per the germline V gene, CDR1 is GTSNPN and CDR2 is SVGIG (reference sequence). This CDR3 is 14 amino acids long. V shed 3 bases, J shed 7 bases, and the junction held 8 bases outside the gene matches. The CDR3 DNA is TGTGCCTGGAGCTGGGGACAGGGGAAAATTGAAGCTTTCTTT. Protein: CAWSWGQGKIEAFF.

This sequence joins TRBV12-3 or TRBV12-4 and TRBJ1-1, with 7 bases that match TRBD1. V trimming: 7 bases; J trimming: 0 bases; junction bases outside the gene matches: 5. CDR3 size: 14 residues. The CDR3 sequence: CASTGDRVNTEAFF. DNA of the CDR3: TGTGCCAGCACAGGGGACAGAGTGAACACTGAAGCTTTCTTT.

There are many counts of this clonotype. The chain joins TRBV29-1 to TRBJ1-1; D unclear. The CDR3 has 14 residues. Germline lookup yields CDR1 SQVTM and CDR2 ANQGSEA. V lost 4 bases, J lost 4 bases, and 16 bases lay in between. CDR3 sequence (DNA): TGCAGCGTTGTTACGGCCTACCGGGCCACTGAAGCTTTCTTT. Translating it yields CSVVTAYRATEAFF.

The chain carries TRBV12-3 or TRBV12-4 and TRBJ1-5; D remains unclear. The CDR3 has 19 amino acids. V lost 1 base to trimming and J lost 0 bases, with 19 bases between them. CDR3 sequence reads: CASSLVVKFGLYSNQPQHF. CDR3 nucleotide sequence: TGTGCCAGCAGTTTAGTGGTCAAATTCGGCCTATATAGCAATCAGCCCCAGCATTTT.

This clonotype was seen ten or more times. CDR3 coding DNA: TGTGCCAGCAGCTTAGGTGCTAGGAGGGGGCCAAGGTTTGAAGCTTTCTTT. Residues: CASSLGARRGPRFEAFF. The rearrangement links TRBV13 to TRBJ1-1; 7 bases align to TRBD1. Germline V gene sequence: CDR1 PRHDT, CDR2 FYEKMQ (reference sequence). The V segment lost 0 bases and the J segment 7 bases; nucleotides outside the gene matches: 14. The CDR3 is 17 amino acids.

In this sample, this clonotype turned up a few times. The chain has TRBV12-3 or TRBV12-4 and TRBJ1-5; TRBD1 is a possible D gene (5 bases). Trimming shortened V by 0 bases and J by 11 bases, and 20 bases separated the two germline ends. The CDR3 loop spans 16 amino acids. The CDR3 protein is CASSLAATEGLGSQHF. In DNA, the CDR3 is TGTGCCAGCAGTTTAGCGGCGACAGAGGGACTGGGGTCCCAGCATTTT.

This clonotype has ten or more counts. V gene TRBV25-1 combines with J gene TRBJ2-7; D gene uncertain. Deletions cut 4 bases from V and 0 bases from J, with 7 bases between. Per germline, CDR1 MGHDK and CDR2 SYGVNS. This CDR3 contains 13 residues. CDR3 amino acids: CASSARLSYEQYF. CDR3 DNA: TGTGCCAGCAGTGCTCGGCTCTCCTACGAGCAGTACTTC.

The chain carries TRBV6-5 and TRBJ2-5; possibly TRBD1 or TRBD2 for D (5 bases each). The V and J ends lost 1 base and 5 bases respectively, with 11 bases between them. This CDR3 contains 14 residues. The germline V gene has CDR1 MNHEY and CDR2 SVGAGI. The CDR3 protein is CASSYWDLRETQYF. The CDR3 coding sequence is TGTGCCAGCAGTTACTGGGACCTGCGGGAGACCCAGTACTTC.

The chain is built from TRBV11-2 and TRBJ2-5; D may match TRBD1 or TRBD2 (5 bases each). CDR3 length: 14 residues. Deletions cut 3 bases from V and 7 bases from J, with 15 bases between. The germline V gene encodes CDR1 SGHAT and CDR2 FQNNGV. CDR3 nucleotides: TGTGCCAGCAGCTTTGACCAGGGACGGGGGACCCAGTACTTC. Translated, it gives CASSFDQGRGTQYF.